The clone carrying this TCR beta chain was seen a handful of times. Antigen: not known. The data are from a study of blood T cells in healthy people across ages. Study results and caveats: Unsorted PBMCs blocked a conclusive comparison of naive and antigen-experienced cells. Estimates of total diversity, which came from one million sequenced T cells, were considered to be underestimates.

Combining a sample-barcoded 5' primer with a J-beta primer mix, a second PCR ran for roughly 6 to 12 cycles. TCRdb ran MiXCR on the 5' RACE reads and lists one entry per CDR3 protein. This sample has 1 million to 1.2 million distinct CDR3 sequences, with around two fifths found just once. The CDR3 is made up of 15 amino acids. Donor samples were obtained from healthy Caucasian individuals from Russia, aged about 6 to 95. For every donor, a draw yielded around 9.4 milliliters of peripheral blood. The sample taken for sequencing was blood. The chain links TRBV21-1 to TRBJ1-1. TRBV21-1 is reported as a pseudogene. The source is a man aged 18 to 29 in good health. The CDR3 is CASSPGGGTLTEAFF. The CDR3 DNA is TGTGCCAGCAGCCCGGGGGGTGGGACCCTCACTGAAGCTTTCTTT.